This T cell receptor beta chain was found in a study of spatial heterogeneity in lung cancer. Study-level background: There were, on average, more than eight raw-read appearances for each unique TCR and UMI combination.

Study-level results: Expanded alpha and beta TCR counts within tumors tracked tumor mutation counts. The recorded estimate of tumor T cell coverage is approximately 7% for alpha chains and about 14% for beta chains.

Germline V gene sequence: CDR1 DFQATT, CDR2 SNEGSKA (reference sequence). This CDR3 spans 14 amino acids. The trim removed 1 base at V and 15 bases at J, leaving 10 bases unmatched. In its sample, this clonotype ranks as medium-sized (0.01 to 0.1%). Its antigen is undetermined. The time point: sample taken at primary tumor resection. MiXCR, applied by TCRdb to the 5' RACE reads, yields one record per CDR3 protein. The table lists 2,000 to 3,000 distinct CDR3 sequences, about 13% of them singletons. The source material was lung tumor tissue, sampled at surgery. The genes are TRBV20-1 and TRBJ2-1; the match to TRBD2 covers 12 bases. The TCR comes from a male donor with early-stage non-small cell lung cancer. CDR3 sequence reads: CSARASSGGARTFF. The CDR3 DNA sequence: TGCAGTGCTAGAGCGTCTAGCGGGGGGGCCAGAACGTTCTTC.